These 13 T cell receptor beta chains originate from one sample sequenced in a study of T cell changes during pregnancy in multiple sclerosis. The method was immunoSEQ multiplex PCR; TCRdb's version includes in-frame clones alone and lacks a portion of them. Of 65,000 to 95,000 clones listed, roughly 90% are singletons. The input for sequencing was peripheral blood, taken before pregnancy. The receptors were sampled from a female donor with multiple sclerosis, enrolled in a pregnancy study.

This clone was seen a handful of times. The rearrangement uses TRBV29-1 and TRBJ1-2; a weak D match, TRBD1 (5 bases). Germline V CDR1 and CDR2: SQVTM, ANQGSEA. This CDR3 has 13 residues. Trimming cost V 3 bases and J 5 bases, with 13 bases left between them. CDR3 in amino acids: CSVEQGSFYGYTF. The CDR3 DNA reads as TGCAGCGTTGAGCAGGGTTCTTTTTATGGCTACACCTTC.

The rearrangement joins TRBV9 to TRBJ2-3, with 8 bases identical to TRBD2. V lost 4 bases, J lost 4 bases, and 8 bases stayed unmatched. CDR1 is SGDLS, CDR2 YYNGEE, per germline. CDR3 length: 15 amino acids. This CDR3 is CASSIRGGNADTQYF. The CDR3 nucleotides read TGTGCCAGCAGCATACGGGGGGGCAATGCAGATACGCAGTATTTT.

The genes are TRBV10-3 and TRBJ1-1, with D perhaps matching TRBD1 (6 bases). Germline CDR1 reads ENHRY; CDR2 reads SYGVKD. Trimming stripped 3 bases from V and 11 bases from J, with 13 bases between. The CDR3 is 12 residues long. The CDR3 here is CAISDEGVAAFF. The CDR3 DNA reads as TGTGCCATCAGTGACGAGGGGGTGGCGGCTTTCTTT.

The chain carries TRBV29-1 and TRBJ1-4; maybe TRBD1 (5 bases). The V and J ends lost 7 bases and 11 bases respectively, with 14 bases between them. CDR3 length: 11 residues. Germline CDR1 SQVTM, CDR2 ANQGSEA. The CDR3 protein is CSGGSIGKLFF. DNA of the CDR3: TGCAGCGGGGGCTCCATCGGGAAACTGTTTTTT.

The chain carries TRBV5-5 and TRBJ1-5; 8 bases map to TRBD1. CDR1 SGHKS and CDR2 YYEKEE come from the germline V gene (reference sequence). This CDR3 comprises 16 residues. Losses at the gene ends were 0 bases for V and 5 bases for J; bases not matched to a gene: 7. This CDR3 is CASSLEGQAVYQPQHF. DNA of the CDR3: TGTGCCAGCAGCTTGGAGGGACAGGCTGTATATCAGCCCCAGCATTTT.

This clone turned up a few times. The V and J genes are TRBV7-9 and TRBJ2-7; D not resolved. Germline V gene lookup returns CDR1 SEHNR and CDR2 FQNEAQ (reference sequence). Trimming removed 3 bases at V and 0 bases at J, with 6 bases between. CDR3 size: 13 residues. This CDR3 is CASSFTHSYEQYF. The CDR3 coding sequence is TGTGCCAGCAGCTTTACTCACTCCTACGAGCAGTACTTC.

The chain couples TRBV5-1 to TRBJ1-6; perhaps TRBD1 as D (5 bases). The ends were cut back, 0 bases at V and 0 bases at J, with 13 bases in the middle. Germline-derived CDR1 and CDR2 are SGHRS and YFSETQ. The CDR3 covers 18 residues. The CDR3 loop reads CASSLVPDRSSYNSPLHF. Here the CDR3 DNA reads TGCGCCAGCAGCTTGGTGCCCGACAGAAGCTCCTATAATTCACCCCTCCACTTT. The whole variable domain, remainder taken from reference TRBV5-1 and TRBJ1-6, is KAGVTQTPRYLIKTRGQQVTLSCSPISGHRSVSWYQQTPGQGLQFLFEYFSETQRNKGNFPGRFSGRQFSNSRSEMNVSTLELGDSALYLCASSLVPDRSSYNSPLHFGNGTRLTVT.

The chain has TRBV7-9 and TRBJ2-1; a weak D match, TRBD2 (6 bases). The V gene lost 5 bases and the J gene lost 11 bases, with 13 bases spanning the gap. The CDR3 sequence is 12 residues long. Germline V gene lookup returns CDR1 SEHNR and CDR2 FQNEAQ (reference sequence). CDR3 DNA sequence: TGTGCCAGCAGCCCTCCTGGGAGGAAGCAGTTCTTC. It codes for CASSPPGRKQFF.

This CDR3 is CASTGLADTGELFF. In nucleotides, the CDR3 is TGTGCCAGCACGGGACTAGCGGACACCGGGGAGCTGTTTTTT. The chain combines TRBV6-1 with TRBJ2-2; 11 bases are a match to TRBD2. This CDR3 has 14 amino acids. Unmatched junction bases numbered 1, after V lost 7 bases and J lost 3 bases. Germline CDR1 reads MNHNS; CDR2 reads SASEGT.

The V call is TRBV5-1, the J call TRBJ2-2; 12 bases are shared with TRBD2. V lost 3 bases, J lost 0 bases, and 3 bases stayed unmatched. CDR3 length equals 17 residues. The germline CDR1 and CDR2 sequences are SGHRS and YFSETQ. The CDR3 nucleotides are TGCGCCAGCAGCTGGACTAGCGGGGTCGCGAACACCGGGGAGCTGTTTTTT. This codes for CASSWTSGVANTGELFF.

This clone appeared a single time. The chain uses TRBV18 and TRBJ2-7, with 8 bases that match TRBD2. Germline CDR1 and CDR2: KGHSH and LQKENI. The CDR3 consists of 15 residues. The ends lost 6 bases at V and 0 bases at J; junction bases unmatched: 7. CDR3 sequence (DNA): TGTGCCAGCTCGCCAGGCGGGGGGACCTCCTACGAGCAGTACTTC. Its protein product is CASSPGGGTSYEQYF. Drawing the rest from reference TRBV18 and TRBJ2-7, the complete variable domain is NAGVMQNPRHLVRRRGQEARLRCSPMKGHSHVYWYRQLPEEGLKFMVYLQKENIIDESGMPKERFSAEFPKEGPSILRIQQVVRGDSAAYFCASSPGGGTSYEQYFGPGTRLTVT.

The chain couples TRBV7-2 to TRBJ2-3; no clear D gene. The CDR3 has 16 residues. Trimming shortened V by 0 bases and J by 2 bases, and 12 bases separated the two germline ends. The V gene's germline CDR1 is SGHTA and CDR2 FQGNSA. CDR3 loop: CASSLARQPYTDTQYF. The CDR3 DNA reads TGTGCCAGCAGCTTAGCGAGGCAGCCTTACACAGATACGCAGTATTTT.

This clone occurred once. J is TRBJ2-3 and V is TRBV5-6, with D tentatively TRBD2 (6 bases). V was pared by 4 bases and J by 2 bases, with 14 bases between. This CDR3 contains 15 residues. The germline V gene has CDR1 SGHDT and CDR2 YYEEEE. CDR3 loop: CASSRGGQTTDTQYF. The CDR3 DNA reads TGTGCCAGCAGCCGCGGAGGGCAGACCACAGATACGCAGTATTTT.